Listed below are T cell receptor beta chains from one sample, sequenced in a study of cytomegalovirus exposure and HLA in healthy donors. Libraries were prepared by immunoSEQ multiplex PCR; TCRdb keeps only in-frame clonotypes and omits some of them. The sample shows 150,000 to 200,000 clones, 81% of them seen only once. Sequences were obtained from PBMCs. The receptor set was obtained from a man aged 18 to 29 in good health and CMV-seronegative. Each CDR3 is given with its conserved first and last residue. The order of the fields is clone size, D gene, V gene, J gene, CDR3 protein, CDR3 DNA. A D gene is named only where the DNA matches it firmly. Size tells how often a clone was seen (once, few, many) or the class of an expanded clone, and some rows leave it out.

NA,TRBD2,TRBV4-1,TRBJ2-4,CASSRIPPETSGELAKNIQYF,TGCGCCAGCAGCCGCATTCCCCCCGAGACTAGCGGGGAGCTAGCCAAAAACATTCAGTACTTC
once,TRBD2,TRBV7-2,TRBJ2-3,CASSLVGTSTSDTQYF,TGTGCCAGCAGCTTAGTCGGGACTAGCACTTCAGATACGCAGTATTTT
NA,TRBD1,TRBV11-1,TRBJ1-3,CASSVTTGGFGNTIYF,TGTGCCAGCAGCGTCACAACAGGGGGCTTTGGAAACACCATATATTTT
NA,TRBD1,TRBV9,TRBJ2-7,CASSYAGTGLGEQYF,TGTGCCAGCAGTTACGCCGGGACAGGGTTAGGCGAGCAGTACTTC
NA,TRBD1,TRBV6-1,TRBJ2-7,CASSPADRGDEQYF,TGCGCCAGCAGCCCGGCGGACAGGGGAGACGAGCAGTACTTC
NA,NA,TRBV14,TRBJ2-1,CASSPLGGDLYNEQFF,TGTGCCAGCAGCCCCCTAGGCGGGGACCTCTACAATGAGCAGTTCTTC
NA,NA,TRBV4-3,TRBJ1-3,CASSQDGGIENTIYF,TGCGCCAGCAGCCAAGACGGGGGAATAGAAAACACCATATATTTT
NA,TRBD1,TRBV2,TRBJ2-3,CASRKDRASGDTQYF,TGTGCCAGCAGGAAGGACAGGGCCTCCGGAGATACGCAGTATTTT
NA,TRBD1,TRBV19,TRBJ1-6,CASSIAGHRGAGSYNSPLHF,TGTGCCAGTAGTATAGCGGGGCACAGGGGGGCAGGATCCTATAATTCACCCCTCCACTTT
few,NA,TRBV28,TRBJ2-5,CASTGMTVQETQYF,TGTGCCAGCACGGGGATGACGGTCCAAGAGACCCAGTACTTC
NA,TRBD1,TRBV7-8,TRBJ2-7,CASSLNRDSAYEQYF,TGTGCCAGCAGCTTAAACCGGGACAGCGCCTACGAGCAGTACTTC
NA,NA,TRBV7-9,TRBJ2-4,CASSLVAENIQYF,TGTGCCAGCAGCTTAGTAGCTGAAAACATTCAGTACTTC
NA,NA,TRBV7-9,TRBJ2-3,CASSPVTDTQYF,TGTGCCAGCAGCCCCGTAACAGATACGCAGTATTTT
NA,TRBD1,TRBV7-6,TRBJ2-7,CASSLQGQGAFNEQYF,TGTGCCAGCAGCTTACAAGGACAGGGGGCATTCAACGAGCAGTACTTC
NA,TRBD1,TRBV19,TRBJ1-1,CASSIAGGTEAFF,TGTGCCAGTAGTATAGCAGGGGGCACTGAAGCTTTCTTT
NA,TRBD2,TRBV7-2,TRBJ2-5,CASSSGGGETQYF,TGTGCCAGCAGCTCCGGGGGGGGAGAGACCCAGTACTTC
NA,NA,TRBV18,TRBJ2-7,CASSPQGQNYEQYF,TGTGCCAGCTCACCCCAGGGACAAAACTACGAGCAGTACTTC
NA,TRBD2,TRBV7-2,TRBJ2-1,CASSLTQTSGRSEQFF,TGTGCCAGCAGCTTAACCCAGACTAGCGGGAGATCTGAGCAGTTCTTC
NA,NA,TRBV19,TRBJ1-1,CASRPGRNTEAFF,TGTGCCAGTAGGCCCGGTCGGAACACTGAAGCTTTCTTT
NA,NA,TRBV7-9,TRBJ1-1,CASSSIPNTEAFF,TGTGCCAGCAGCTCCATTCCAAACACTGAAGCTTTCTTT
NA,NA,TRBV27,TRBJ2-2,CASSLNGANTGELFF,TGTGCCAGCAGTTTAAACGGAGCGAACACCGGGGAGCTGTTTTTT
NA,TRBD1,TRBV30,TRBJ2-7,CAWKRGFLPGQGFYEQYF,TGTGCCTGGAAGAGGGGGTTTCTACCGGGACAGGGTTTTTACGAGCAGTACTTC
NA,NA,TRBV5-5,TRBJ1-1,CASSLVNGNAEAFF,TGTGCCAGCAGCTTGGTTAACGGGAACGCTGAAGCTTTCTTT
NA,NA,TRBV5-1,TRBJ2-5,CATTRGTYQETQYF,TGCGCCACCACCAGGGGCACGTACCAAGAGACCCAGTACTTC
NA,TRBD1,TRBV19,TRBJ2-7,CASSFSGTGRISYEQYF,TGTGCCAGTAGTTTCTCCGGGACAGGGAGGATATCCTACGAGCAGTACTTC
few,TRBD2,TRBV9,TRBJ2-5,CASGTSGKETQYF,TGTGCCAGCGGGACTAGCGGGAAAGAGACCCAGTACTTC
NA,NA,TRBV13,TRBJ2-7,CASSQLGSSYEQYF,TGTGCCAGCAGCCAACTAGGTTCCTCCTACGAGCAGTACTTC
NA,TRBD1,TRBV7-9,TRBJ1-1,CASSSQRAGQVGKNTEAFF,TGTGCCAGCAGCTCTCAACGGGCGGGACAGGTGGGCAAGAACACTGAAGCTTTCTTT
NA,TRBD1,TRBV5-1,TRBJ2-3,CASSLFSGQSNTDTQYF,TGCGCCAGCAGCTTGTTCTCGGGACAGAGCAACACAGATACGCAGTATTTT
NA,NA,TRBV4-3,TRBJ1-1,CASSQARRSNTEAFF,TGCGCCAGCAGCCAAGCCCGGAGATCGAACACTGAAGCTTTCTTT
NA,TRBD2,TRBV19,TRBJ2-1,CASSIEGGSSYNEQFF,TGTGCCAGTAGTATAGAGGGGGGGAGCTCCTACAATGAGCAGTTCTTC
NA,TRBD2,TRBV2,TRBJ2-2,CASSAPPGLAESNTGELFF,TGTGCCAGCAGTGCTCCGCCGGGACTAGCGGAGTCGAACACCGGGGAGCTGTTTTTT
NA,TRBD1,TRBV5-8,TRBJ2-5,CASSFTGGETQYF,TGTGCCAGCAGCTTCACAGGGGGCGAGACCCAGTACTTC
NA,TRBD2,TRBV28,TRBJ2-7,CASSRGGEQYF,TGTGCCAGCAGCCGGGGGGGCGAGCAGTACTTC
NA,NA,TRBV7-9,TRBJ1-3,CSSRSLAATIYF,TGTTCCAGCAGGAGTCTCGCTGCCACCATATATTTT
NA,TRBD1,TRBV9,TRBJ2-2,CASSVGNRGTGELFF,TGTGCCAGCAGCGTAGGTAACAGGGGGACCGGGGAGCTGTTTTTT
NA,TRBD2,TRBV7-2,TRBJ2-7,CASSLLAGGQAYEQYF,TGTGCCAGCAGCTTACTAGCGGGAGGCCAAGCCTACGAGCAGTACTTC
NA,NA,TRBV7-8,TRBJ2-1,CASSHRGLHYNEQFF,TGTGCCAGCAGCCACAGGGGACTTCACTACAATGAGCAGTTCTTC
NA,TRBD1,TRBV18,TRBJ2-1,CASSPPWFQGDNEQFF,TGTGCCAGCTCACCACCATGGTTTCAGGGGGACAATGAGCAGTTCTTC
NA,TRBD1,TRBV6-1,TRBJ2-7,CASSWTGFYEQYF,TGTGCCAGCAGTTGGACAGGCTTCTACGAGCAGTACTTC
once,TRBD1,TRBV18,TRBJ1-1,CASSPRANRGRYTEAFF,TGTGCCAGCTCACCGCGCGCAAACAGGGGGCGATATACTGAAGCTTTCTTT
NA,NA,TRBV11-2,TRBJ1-2,CASSLTSQGSYYGYTF,TGTGCCAGCAGCTTAACTTCGCAGGGGAGTTACTATGGCTACACCTTC
NA,TRBD2,TRBV7-2,TRBJ2-1,CASSLAGGAVNEQFF,TGTGCCAGCAGCTTGGCGGGAGGGGCGGTGAATGAGCAGTTCTTC
NA,TRBD2,TRBV5-4,TRBJ2-2,CASSPGTSGSRNTGELFF,TGTGCCAGCAGCCCCGGGACTAGCGGGAGTCGGAACACCGGGGAGCTGTTTTTT
NA,TRBD2,TRBV6-1,TRBJ2-1,CASSTLAGGYNEQFF,TGTGCCAGCAGTACGTTAGCGGGAGGATACAATGAGCAGTTCTTC
NA,NA,TRBV7-8,TRBJ2-5,CASSLAYSPSPSETQYF,TGTGCCAGCAGCTTAGCCTACTCCCCCTCACCCTCCGAGACCCAGTACTTC
NA,NA,TRBV5-5,TRBJ2-7,CASSFHRTSLYEQYF,TGTGCCAGCAGCTTCCACCGGACAAGCCTCTACGAGCAGTACTTC
once,TRBD2,TRBV27,TRBJ2-3,CASSLSLAGGTDTQYF,TGTGCCAGCAGTTTGTCGCTAGCGGGGGGTACAGATACGCAGTATTTT
NA,TRBD2,TRBV7-9,TRBJ2-7,CASSSGTSGRVLSEQYF,TGTGCCAGCAGCTCCGGGACTAGCGGGAGAGTTCTTTCCGAGCAGTACTTC